This T cell receptor beta chain emerged from a study of T cell changes during pregnancy in multiple sclerosis. TCRdb's copy holds only in-frame clones and misses some; the assay was immunoSEQ multiplex PCR. Found here are around 96,000 clones, 85% to 95% of them singletons; the top ten hold around 4%. The clonotype originates from a female donor with multiple sclerosis, enrolled in a pregnancy study. This specimen consisted of peripheral blood, obtained in the first trimester of pregnancy.

The CDR3 region is CASSISGAGVSGANVLTF. In DNA, the CDR3 is TGTGCCAGTAGTATTTCGGGGGCGGGGGTATCTGGGGCCAACGTCCTGACTTTC. The V and J genes are TRBV19 and TRBJ2-6, with D tentatively TRBD2 (7 bases). V gave up 3 bases and J gave up 1 base, with 16 bases separating them. This CDR3 has 18 amino acids. Germline assignment: CDR1 LNHDA and CDR2 SQIVND (reference sequence).